This is a list of T cell receptor beta chains from one sample in a study of blood T cell repertoires in COVID-19. The assay was immunoSEQ multiplex PCR, and TCRdb's table has in-frame clones only and misses some. The repertoire holds about 91,000 clones, 88% seen once, with 4.5% to 5.5% in the top ten. The sample taken for sequencing was peripheral blood. The receptors derive from a woman older than 75 with active COVID-19. Both conserved end residues are part of each CDR3. The D gene is left open where the match is weak. Clone size, where shown, is once, few, many, or a class for clones that have expanded.

clone size: NA
J gene: TRBJ2-1
V gene: TRBV7-9
D gene: TRBD2
CDR3 DNA: TGTGCCAGCATCTTTACTAGCGGGGACTCCTACAATGAGCAGTTCTTC
CDR3 protein: CASIFTSGDSYNEQFF

clone size: few
J gene: TRBJ1-6
V gene: TRBV27
D gene: TRBD1
CDR3 DNA: TGTGCGACCGGGGACAGAGTCTATAGTTCACCCCTCCACTTT
CDR3 protein: CATGDRVYSSPLHF

clone size: NA
J gene: TRBJ2-2
V gene: TRBV24-1
D gene: TRBD1
CDR3 DNA: TGTGCCACCAGTGATGGAACAGGGGACGGGGAGCTGTTTTTT
CDR3 protein: CATSDGTGDGELFF

clone size: NA
J gene: TRBJ2-3
V gene: TRBV7-2
D gene: TRBD2
CDR3 DNA: TGTGCCAGCAGCTTAGCGGGACTAGCGGGAGCAGATACGCAGTATTTT
CDR3 protein: CASSLAGLAGADTQYF

clone size: NA
J gene: TRBJ2-2
V gene: TRBV6-2/TRBV6-3
D gene: NA
CDR3 DNA: TGTGCCAGCAGTTACTCCAGGGGCACCGGGGAGCTGTTTTTT
CDR3 protein: CASSYSRGTGELFF

clone size: NA
J gene: TRBJ2-2
V gene: TRBV7-2
D gene: TRBD1
CDR3 DNA: TGTGCCAGCAGCTTAGCGGGACAGGGGACCGGGGAGCTGTTTTTT
CDR3 protein: CASSLAGQGTGELFF

clone size: NA
J gene: TRBJ2-2
V gene: TRBV15
D gene: NA
CDR3 DNA: TGTGCCACCAGCAGAGTCAGACTACCGAACACCGGGGAGCTGTTTTTT
CDR3 protein: CATSRVRLPNTGELFF

clone size: NA
J gene: TRBJ2-2
V gene: TRBV3-1/TRBV3-2
D gene: TRBD1
CDR3 DNA: TGTGCCAGCAGCCAGGGGGACAGCTCGAACACCGGGGAGCTGTTTTTT
CDR3 protein: CASSQGDSSNTGELFF

clone size: NA
J gene: TRBJ1-1
V gene: TRBV7-2
D gene: NA
CDR3 DNA: TGTGCCAGCAGCTTAGTACAGAAAAACACTGAAGCTTTCTTT
CDR3 protein: CASSLVQKNTEAFF

clone size: NA
J gene: TRBJ1-2
V gene: TRBV29-1
D gene: NA
CDR3 DNA: TGCAGCGTTGAAGATGCGGAAGGCTACACCTTC
CDR3 protein: CSVEDAEGYTF

clone size: NA
J gene: TRBJ2-7
V gene: TRBV14
D gene: TRBD2
CDR3 DNA: TGTGCCAGCAGTCAAAGGACTAGAGTTCTCGAGCAGTACTTC
CDR3 protein: CASSQRTRVLEQYF

clone size: NA
J gene: TRBJ1-1
V gene: TRBV4-2
D gene: NA
CDR3 DNA: TGTGCCAGCAGCCAAGATCTGACAGGCACTGAAGCTTTCTTT
CDR3 protein: CASSQDLTGTEAFF

clone size: once
J gene: TRBJ2-5
V gene: TRBV15
D gene: NA
CDR3 DNA: TGTGCCACCAGCAGAGATCAAAGGACACCTCCCCAAGAGACCCAGTACTTC
CDR3 protein: CATSRDQRTPPQETQYF

clone size: NA
J gene: TRBJ1-4
V gene: TRBV5-1
D gene: NA
CDR3 DNA: TGCGCCAGCAGCTTGGGTTCGGGTGGTGAAAAACTGTTTTTT
CDR3 protein: CASSLGSGGEKLFF

clone size: once
J gene: TRBJ2-3
V gene: TRBV3-1/TRBV3-2
D gene: TRBD2
CDR3 DNA: TGTGCCAGCAGCTCAACCGGGACTAGGAGTATCGCAGATACGCAGTATTTT
CDR3 protein: CASSSTGTRSIADTQYF

clone size: NA
J gene: TRBJ2-7
V gene: TRBV10-2
D gene: TRBD1
CDR3 DNA: TGCGCCAGCAGATTGTATAGGTTGGGACAGGGGGACGAGCAGTACTTC
CDR3 protein: CASRLYRLGQGDEQYF

clone size: NA
J gene: TRBJ1-3
V gene: TRBV19
D gene: NA
CDR3 DNA: TGTGCCAGTAGTATAAACACGGGGTACGGATTCTCTGGAAACACCATATATTTT
CDR3 protein: CASSINTGYGFSGNTIYF

clone size: NA
J gene: TRBJ2-2
V gene: TRBV11-2
D gene: TRBD2
CDR3 DNA: TGTGCCAGCAGCTTAGTCGCGGGAGCCGGGGAGCTGTTTTTT
CDR3 protein: CASSLVAGAGELFF

clone size: NA
J gene: TRBJ2-3
V gene: TRBV28
D gene: TRBD2
CDR3 DNA: TGTGCCAGCAGTTTAGGGACTAGCAGCACAGATACGCAGTATTTT
CDR3 protein: CASSLGTSSTDTQYF

clone size: NA
J gene: TRBJ2-6
V gene: TRBV30
D gene: TRBD1
CDR3 DNA: TGTGCCGGCCTAGACAGGGGGTCAAACTCTGGGGCCAACGTCCTGACTTTC
CDR3 protein: CAGLDRGSNSGANVLTF

clone size: NA
J gene: TRBJ2-1
V gene: TRBV10-2
D gene: TRBD2
CDR3 DNA: TGCGCCAGCAGTGACCTAGCGGGAACGAATGAGCAGTTCTTC
CDR3 protein: CASSDLAGTNEQFF

clone size: NA
J gene: TRBJ2-4
V gene: TRBV10-1
D gene: TRBD1
CDR3 DNA: TGCGCCAGCAGTCCCGAGGGACAGGGCCGATTCGGGGGGCACATTCAGTACTTC
CDR3 protein: CASSPEGQGRFGGHIQYF